This T cell receptor (beta chain) was recovered during a study of T cell changes during pregnancy in multiple sclerosis. Sequencing was performed with immunoSEQ multiplex PCR; in TCRdb, only in-frame clones are kept and a portion is missing. The data hold 30,000 or so clones, with roughly 84% observed a single time. This CDR3 region has 13 residues. The V and J ends lost 4 bases and 3 bases respectively, with 7 bases between them. Germline CDR1 and CDR2: WSHSY and SAAADI. This sample comprised CD8+ T cells from peripheral blood mononuclear cells, obtained after pregnancy. The chain employs TRBV10-2 and TRBJ1-3; D gene unclear. The sequence derives from a female donor with multiple sclerosis, enrolled in a pregnancy study. This chain's CDR3 is CASSVGSGNTIYF. For the CDR3, the DNA is TGCGCCAGCAGTGTTGGCAGTGGAAACACCATATATTTT.